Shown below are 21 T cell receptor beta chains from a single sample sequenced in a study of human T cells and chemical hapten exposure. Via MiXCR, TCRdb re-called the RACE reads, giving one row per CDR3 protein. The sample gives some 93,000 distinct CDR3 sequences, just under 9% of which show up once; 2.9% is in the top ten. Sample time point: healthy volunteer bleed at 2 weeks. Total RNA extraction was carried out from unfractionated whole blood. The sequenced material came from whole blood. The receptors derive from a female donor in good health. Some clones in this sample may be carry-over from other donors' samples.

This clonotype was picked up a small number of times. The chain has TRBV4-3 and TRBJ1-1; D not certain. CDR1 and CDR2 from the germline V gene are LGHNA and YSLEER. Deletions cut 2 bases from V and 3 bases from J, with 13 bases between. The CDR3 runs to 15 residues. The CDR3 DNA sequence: TGCGCCAGCAGCCAAACCTACAGAGCTCACACTGAAGCTTTCTTT. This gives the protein CASSQTYRAHTEAFF.

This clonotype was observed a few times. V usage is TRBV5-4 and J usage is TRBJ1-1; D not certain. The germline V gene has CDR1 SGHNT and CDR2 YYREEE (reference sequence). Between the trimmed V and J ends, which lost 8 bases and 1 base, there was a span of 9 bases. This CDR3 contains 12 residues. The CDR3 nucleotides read TGTGCCAGTCAAGTTGGGAACACTGAAGCTTTCTTT. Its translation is CASQVGNTEAFF.

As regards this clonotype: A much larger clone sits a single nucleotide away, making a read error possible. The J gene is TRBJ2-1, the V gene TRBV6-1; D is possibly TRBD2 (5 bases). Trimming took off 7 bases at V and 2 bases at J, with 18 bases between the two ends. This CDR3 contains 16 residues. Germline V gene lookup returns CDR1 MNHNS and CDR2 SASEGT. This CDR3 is CASIIHVVGAYNEQFF. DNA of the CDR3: TGTGCCAGCATTATCCACGTAGTGGGAGCCTACAATGAGCAGTTCTTC.

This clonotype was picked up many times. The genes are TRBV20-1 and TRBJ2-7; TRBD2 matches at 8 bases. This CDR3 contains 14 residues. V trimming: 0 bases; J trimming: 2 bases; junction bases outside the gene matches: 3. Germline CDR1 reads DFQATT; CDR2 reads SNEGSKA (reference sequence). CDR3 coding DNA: TGCAGTGCTAGAGATGTCGGGAGGGCCTACGAGCAGTACTTC. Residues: CSARDVGRAYEQYF.

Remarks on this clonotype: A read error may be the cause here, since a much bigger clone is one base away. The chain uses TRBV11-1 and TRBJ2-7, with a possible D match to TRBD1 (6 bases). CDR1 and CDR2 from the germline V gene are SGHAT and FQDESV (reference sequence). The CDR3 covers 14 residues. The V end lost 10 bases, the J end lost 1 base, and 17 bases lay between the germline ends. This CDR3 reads CANSLTTGSYEQYF. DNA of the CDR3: TGTGCCAACAGTCTTACGACAGGATCCTACGAGCAGTACTTC.

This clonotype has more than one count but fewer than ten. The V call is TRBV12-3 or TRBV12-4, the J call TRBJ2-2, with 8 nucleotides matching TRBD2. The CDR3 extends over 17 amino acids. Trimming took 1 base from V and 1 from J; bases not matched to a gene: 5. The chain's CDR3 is CASSLDAAGGNTGELFF. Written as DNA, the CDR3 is TGTGCCAGCAGTTTAGACGCCGCGGGGGGGAACACCGGGGAGCTGTTTTTT.

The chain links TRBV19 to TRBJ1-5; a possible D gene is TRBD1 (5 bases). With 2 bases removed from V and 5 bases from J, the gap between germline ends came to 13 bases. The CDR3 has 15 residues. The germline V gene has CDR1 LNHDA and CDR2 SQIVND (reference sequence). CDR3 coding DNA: TGTGCCAGTAGTATAACCCCCCAGGGTTATCAGCCCCAGCATTTT. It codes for CASSITPQGYQPQHF.

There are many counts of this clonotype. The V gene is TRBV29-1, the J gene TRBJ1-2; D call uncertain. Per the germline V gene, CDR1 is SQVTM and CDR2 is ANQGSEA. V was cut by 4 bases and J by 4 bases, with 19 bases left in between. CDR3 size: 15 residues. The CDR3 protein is CSVAHTTDGRYGYTF. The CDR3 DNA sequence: TGCAGCGTTGCCCATACCACCGACGGCCGCTATGGCTACACCTTC.

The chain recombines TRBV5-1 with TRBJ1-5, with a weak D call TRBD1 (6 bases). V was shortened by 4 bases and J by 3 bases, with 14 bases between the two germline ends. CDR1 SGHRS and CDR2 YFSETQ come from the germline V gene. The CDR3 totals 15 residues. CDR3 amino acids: CASSPTGAANQPQHF. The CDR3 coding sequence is TGCGCCAGCAGCCCTACGGGGGCGGCCAATCAGCCCCAGCATTTT.

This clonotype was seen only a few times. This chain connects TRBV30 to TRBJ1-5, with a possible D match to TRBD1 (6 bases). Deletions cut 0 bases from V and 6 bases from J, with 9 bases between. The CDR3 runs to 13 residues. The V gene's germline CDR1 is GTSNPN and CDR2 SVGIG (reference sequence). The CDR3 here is CAWSVGGLQPQHF. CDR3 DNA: TGTGCCTGGAGTGTAGGGGGGCTTCAGCCCCAGCATTTT.

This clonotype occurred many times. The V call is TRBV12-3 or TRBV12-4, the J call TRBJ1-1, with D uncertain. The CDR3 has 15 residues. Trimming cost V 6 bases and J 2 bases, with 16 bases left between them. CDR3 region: CASSPSFNRNTEAFF. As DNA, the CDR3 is TGTGCCAGCAGCCCCAGTTTCAATAGAAACACTGAAGCTTTCTTT.

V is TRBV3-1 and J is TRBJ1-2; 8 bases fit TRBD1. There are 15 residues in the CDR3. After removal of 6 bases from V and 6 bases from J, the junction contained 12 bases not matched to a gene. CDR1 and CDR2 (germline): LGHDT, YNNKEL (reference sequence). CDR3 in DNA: TGTGCCAGCAGGCGGGACAGGACTTCTCGAAATGGCTACACCTTC. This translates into CASRRDRTSRNGYTF.

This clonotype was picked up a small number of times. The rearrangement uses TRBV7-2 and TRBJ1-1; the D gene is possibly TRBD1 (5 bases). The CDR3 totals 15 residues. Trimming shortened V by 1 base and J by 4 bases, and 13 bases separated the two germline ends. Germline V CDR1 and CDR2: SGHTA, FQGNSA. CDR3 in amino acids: CASSLDGTKATEAFF. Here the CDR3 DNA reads TGTGCCAGCAGCTTAGACGGGACTAAAGCCACTGAAGCTTTCTTT.

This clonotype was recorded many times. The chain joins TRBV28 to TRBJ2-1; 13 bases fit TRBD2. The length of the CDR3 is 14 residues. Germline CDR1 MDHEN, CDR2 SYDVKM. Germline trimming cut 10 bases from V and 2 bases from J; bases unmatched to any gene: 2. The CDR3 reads CATTSGRAYNEQFF. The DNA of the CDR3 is TGTGCCACCACTAGCGGGAGGGCCTACAATGAGCAGTTCTTC.

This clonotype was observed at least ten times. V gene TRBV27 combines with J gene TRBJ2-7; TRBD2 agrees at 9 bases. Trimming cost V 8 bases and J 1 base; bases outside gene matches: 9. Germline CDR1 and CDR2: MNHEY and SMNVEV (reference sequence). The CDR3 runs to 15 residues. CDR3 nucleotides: TGTGCCAGCGGTATAGGGACTAGCCCTTCCTACGAGCAGTACTTC. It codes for CASGIGTSPSYEQYF.

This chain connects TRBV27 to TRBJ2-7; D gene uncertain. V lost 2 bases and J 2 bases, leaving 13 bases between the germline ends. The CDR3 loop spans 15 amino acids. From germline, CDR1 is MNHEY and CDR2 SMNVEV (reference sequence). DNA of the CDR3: TGTGCCAGCAGTTTAGCCCGCTCACTTGCCTACGAGCAGTACTTC. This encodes CASSLARSLAYEQYF.

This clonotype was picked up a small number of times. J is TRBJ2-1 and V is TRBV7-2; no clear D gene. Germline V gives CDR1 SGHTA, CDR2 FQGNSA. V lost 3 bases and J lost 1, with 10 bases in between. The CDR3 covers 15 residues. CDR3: CASSFNGQSYNEQFF. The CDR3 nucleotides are TGTGCCAGCAGCTTTAACGGCCAGTCCTACAATGAGCAGTTCTTC.

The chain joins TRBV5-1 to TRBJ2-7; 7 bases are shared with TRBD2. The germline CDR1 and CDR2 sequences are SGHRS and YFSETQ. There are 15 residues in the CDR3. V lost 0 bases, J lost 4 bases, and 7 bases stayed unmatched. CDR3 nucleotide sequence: TGCGCCAGCAGCTTGGAGGGCGGGAGTCTGTACGAGCAGTACTTC. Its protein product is CASSLEGGSLYEQYF.

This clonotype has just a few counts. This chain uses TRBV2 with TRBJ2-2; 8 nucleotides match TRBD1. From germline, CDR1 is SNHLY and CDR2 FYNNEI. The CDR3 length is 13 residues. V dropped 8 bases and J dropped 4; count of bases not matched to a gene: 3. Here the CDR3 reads CASGQGGTGELFF. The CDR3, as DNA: TGTGCCAGCGGACAGGGAGGCACCGGGGAGCTGTTTTTT.

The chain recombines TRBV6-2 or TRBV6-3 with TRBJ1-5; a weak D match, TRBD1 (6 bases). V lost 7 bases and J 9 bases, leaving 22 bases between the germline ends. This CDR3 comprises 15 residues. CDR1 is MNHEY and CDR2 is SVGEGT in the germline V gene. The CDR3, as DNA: TGTGCCAGCACTCACGGGGGCAGGGGCCATGGGCCCCAGCATTTT. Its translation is CASTHGGRGHGPQHF.

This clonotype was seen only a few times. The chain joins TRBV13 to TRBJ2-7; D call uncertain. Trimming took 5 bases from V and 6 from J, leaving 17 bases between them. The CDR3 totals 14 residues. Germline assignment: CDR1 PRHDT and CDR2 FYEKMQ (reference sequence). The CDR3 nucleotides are TGTGCCAGCAGCCCTCAAATGGGCCCCGCCGAGCAGTACTTC. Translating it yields CASSPQMGPAEQYF.